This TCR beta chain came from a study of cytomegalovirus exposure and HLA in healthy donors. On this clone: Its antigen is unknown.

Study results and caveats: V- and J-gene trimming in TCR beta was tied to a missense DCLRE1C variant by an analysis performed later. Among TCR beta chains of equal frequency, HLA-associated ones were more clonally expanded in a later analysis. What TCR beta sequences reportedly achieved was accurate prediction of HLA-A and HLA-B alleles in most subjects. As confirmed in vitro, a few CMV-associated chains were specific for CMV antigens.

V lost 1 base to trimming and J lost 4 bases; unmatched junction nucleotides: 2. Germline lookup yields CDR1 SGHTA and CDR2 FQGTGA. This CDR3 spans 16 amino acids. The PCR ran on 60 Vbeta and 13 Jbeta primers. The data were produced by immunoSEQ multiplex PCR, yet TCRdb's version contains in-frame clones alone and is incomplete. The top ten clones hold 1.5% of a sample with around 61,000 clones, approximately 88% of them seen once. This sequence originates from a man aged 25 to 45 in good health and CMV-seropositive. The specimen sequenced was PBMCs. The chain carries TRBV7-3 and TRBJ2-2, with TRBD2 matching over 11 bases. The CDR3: CASSLSTSGSTGELFF. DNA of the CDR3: TGTGCCAGCAGCTTAAGTACTAGCGGGAGCACCGGGGAGCTGTTTTTT.